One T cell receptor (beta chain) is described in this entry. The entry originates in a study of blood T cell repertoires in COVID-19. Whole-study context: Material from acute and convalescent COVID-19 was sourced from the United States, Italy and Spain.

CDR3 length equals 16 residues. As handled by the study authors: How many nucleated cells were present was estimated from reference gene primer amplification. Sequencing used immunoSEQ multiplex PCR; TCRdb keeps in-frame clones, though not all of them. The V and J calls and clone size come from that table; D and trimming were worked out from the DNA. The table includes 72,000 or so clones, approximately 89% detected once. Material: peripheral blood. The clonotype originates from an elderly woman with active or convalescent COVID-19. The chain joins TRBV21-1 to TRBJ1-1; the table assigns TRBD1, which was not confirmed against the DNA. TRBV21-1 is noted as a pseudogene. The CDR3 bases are TGTGCCAGCACACCCCTATGGGGCCAGGTGGTCACTGAAGCTTTCTTT. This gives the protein CASTPLWGQVVTEAFF.